This is a list of T cell receptor beta chains from one sample in a study of T cells after yellow fever vaccination. Each CDR3 protein is one row after TCRdb ran MiXCR on the 5' RACE reads. The data hold hundreds of thousands of distinct CDR3 sequences, with around 20% observed a single time. The sample here was PBMCs, taken before the yellow fever booster vaccination. The receptors here all came from a young man who received the YFV17D yellow fever vaccine. Both conserved end residues are part of each CDR3. The order of the fields is J gene, D gene, V gene, clone size, CDR3 DNA, CDR3 protein. D genes are given only for firm matches. Not every row has a clone size; where given, it reads once, few, many or a size class.

J gene: TRBJ1-1
D gene: NA
V gene: TRBV4-3
clone size: once
CDR3 DNA: TGCGCCAGCAGCTTGAGGGGTGGCCCTGAAGCTTTCTTT
CDR3 protein: CASSLRGGPEAFF

J gene: TRBJ2-1
D gene: NA
V gene: TRBV28
clone size: NA
CDR3 DNA: TGTGCCAGCAGTTTAGCAATGAGGGAGCAGTTCTTC
CDR3 protein: CASSLAMREQFF

J gene: TRBJ1-2
D gene: NA
V gene: TRBV5-4
clone size: few
CDR3 DNA: TGTGCCAGCAGCTTGAACGTTAACTATGGCTACACCTTC
CDR3 protein: CASSLNVNYGYTF

J gene: TRBJ2-3
D gene: TRBD2
V gene: TRBV5-1
clone size: NA
CDR3 DNA: TGCGCCAGCAGAAACGGTCATAGCGGGGGGCTCACAGATACGCAGTATTTT
CDR3 protein: CASRNGHSGGLTDTQYF

J gene: TRBJ1-6
D gene: TRBD1
V gene: TRBV12-3/TRBV12-4
clone size: NA
CDR3 DNA: TGTGCCAGCACCGGACAAAACGGACAGGGGAATTCACCCCTCCACTTT
CDR3 protein: CASTGQNGQGNSPLHF

J gene: TRBJ2-1
D gene: TRBD2
V gene: TRBV15
clone size: NA
CDR3 DNA: TGTGCCACCAGCAGAGGGACTAGCGGGGACAATGAGCAGTTCTTC
CDR3 protein: CATSRGTSGDNEQFF

J gene: TRBJ1-1
D gene: NA
V gene: TRBV20-1
clone size: few
CDR3 DNA: TGCAGCGGGGTGGAAGGGGCCGGAACTGAAGCTTTCTTT
CDR3 protein: CSGVEGAGTEAFF

J gene: TRBJ1-1
D gene: NA
V gene: TRBV5-6
clone size: few
CDR3 DNA: TGTGCCAGCAGCTTGGTAGACAGTAGGACTGAAGCTTTCTTT
CDR3 protein: CASSLVDSRTEAFF

J gene: TRBJ1-1
D gene: NA
V gene: TRBV5-6
clone size: NA
CDR3 DNA: TGTGCCAGCAGGCCAGACAACAGGGACACTGAAGCTTTCTTT
CDR3 protein: CASRPDNRDTEAFF

J gene: TRBJ2-1
D gene: NA
V gene: TRBV5-1
clone size: few
CDR3 DNA: TGCGCCAGCAGCTGGGGGTCTGGCAATGAGCAGTTCTTC
CDR3 protein: CASSWGSGNEQFF

J gene: TRBJ2-1
D gene: NA
V gene: TRBV5-1
clone size: NA
CDR3 DNA: TGCGCCAGCATCTTGGCTCGGGAGATCTCCTACAATGAGCAGTTCTTC
CDR3 protein: CASILAREISYNEQFF

J gene: TRBJ1-2
D gene: NA
V gene: TRBV20-1
clone size: few
CDR3 DNA: TGCAGTGCTAGAGACCTCCGGGGGGCCCGTACGACGGGCTACACCTTC
CDR3 protein: CSARDLRGARTTGYTF

J gene: TRBJ1-2
D gene: TRBD1
V gene: TRBV4-1
clone size: NA
CDR3 DNA: TGCGCCAGCAGCCTCACAAGACAGGGATATGGCTACACCTTC
CDR3 protein: CASSLTRQGYGYTF

J gene: TRBJ2-2
D gene: NA
V gene: TRBV12-3/TRBV12-4
clone size: NA
CDR3 DNA: TGTGCCAGCAGTTTATTCGGGGGCGCCGGGGAGCTGTTTTTT
CDR3 protein: CASSLFGGAGELFF

J gene: TRBJ1-6
D gene: NA
V gene: TRBV7-9
clone size: few
CDR3 DNA: TGTGCCAGCAGCTTAGCCGGGACGAATTCACCCCTCCACTTT
CDR3 protein: CASSLAGTNSPLHF

J gene: TRBJ1-5
D gene: NA
V gene: TRBV28
clone size: few
CDR3 DNA: TGTGCCAGCAGCAAGGGACCGGGTAGCAATCAGCCCCAGCATTTT
CDR3 protein: CASSKGPGSNQPQHF

J gene: TRBJ2-7
D gene: TRBD1
V gene: TRBV6-1
clone size: few
CDR3 DNA: TGTGCCAGCAGTGTAGCCTTCTCCGGGACAGTAACCTACGAGCAGTACTTC
CDR3 protein: CASSVAFSGTVTYEQYF

J gene: TRBJ2-7
D gene: NA
V gene: TRBV7-9
clone size: many
CDR3 DNA: TGTGCCAGCAGCTTAGGGTCAGGGCGGAACGAGCAGTACTTC
CDR3 protein: CASSLGSGRNEQYF

J gene: TRBJ2-3
D gene: NA
V gene: TRBV12-3/TRBV12-4
clone size: few
CDR3 DNA: TGTGCCAGCAATCTTGGGGTAAAAGATACGCAGTATTTT
CDR3 protein: CASNLGVKDTQYF

J gene: TRBJ1-3
D gene: NA
V gene: TRBV4-1
clone size: few
CDR3 DNA: TGCGCCAGCAGCCAAGGCCCCCAGGGGAGATCCGTTGGAAACACCATATATTTT
CDR3 protein: CASSQGPQGRSVGNTIYF

J gene: TRBJ1-2
D gene: NA
V gene: TRBV7-6
clone size: few
CDR3 DNA: TGTGCCAGCAGCTTAGAAAGAGGGAACCTCCTCTATGGCTACACCTTC
CDR3 protein: CASSLERGNLLYGYTF

J gene: TRBJ1-2
D gene: TRBD1
V gene: TRBV2
clone size: few
CDR3 DNA: TGTGCCAGCAGTGAGGACAGGTCTTCGGGTGGCTACACCTTC
CDR3 protein: CASSEDRSSGGYTF

J gene: TRBJ1-2
D gene: NA
V gene: TRBV4-2
clone size: few
CDR3 DNA: TGTGCCAGCAGCCAAGGGGAGGTGTATGGCTACACCTTC
CDR3 protein: CASSQGEVYGYTF

J gene: TRBJ1-5
D gene: NA
V gene: TRBV19
clone size: few
CDR3 DNA: TGTGCCAGTCGTCTCGATAGCAATCAGCCCCAGCATTTT
CDR3 protein: CASRLDSNQPQHF

J gene: TRBJ1-3
D gene: NA
V gene: TRBV30
clone size: few
CDR3 DNA: TGTGCCTGGAGTGAACTTGGAAACACCATATATTTT
CDR3 protein: CAWSELGNTIYF

J gene: TRBJ1-1
D gene: TRBD1
V gene: TRBV3-1
clone size: few
CDR3 DNA: TGTGCCAGCAGCACCCGACAGGGGACGAACACTGAAGCTTTCTTT
CDR3 protein: CASSTRQGTNTEAFF

J gene: TRBJ1-5
D gene: NA
V gene: TRBV5-6
clone size: few
CDR3 DNA: TGTGCCAGCAGCTATGGGACTCTCTATAATCAGCCCCAGCATTTT
CDR3 protein: CASSYGTLYNQPQHF

J gene: TRBJ2-7
D gene: NA
V gene: TRBV10-3
clone size: many
CDR3 DNA: TGTGCCATCCATAAGGGGGGGGGCGACGAGCAGTACTTC
CDR3 protein: CAIHKGGGDEQYF

J gene: TRBJ1-4
D gene: TRBD1
V gene: TRBV9
clone size: many
CDR3 DNA: TGTGCCAGCAGCGTAGATGGGACAGTCAATGAAAAACTGTTTTTT
CDR3 protein: CASSVDGTVNEKLFF

J gene: TRBJ2-6
D gene: NA
V gene: TRBV9
clone size: few
CDR3 DNA: TGTGCCAGCAGCGTAGACGGCAGCTCCTCTGGGGCCAACGTCCTGACTTTC
CDR3 protein: CASSVDGSSSGANVLTF

J gene: TRBJ2-1
D gene: NA
V gene: TRBV7-8
clone size: NA
CDR3 DNA: TGTGCCAGCAGCTCTGTGTTGTGGAATGAGCAGTTCTTC
CDR3 protein: CASSSVLWNEQFF

J gene: TRBJ2-1
D gene: NA
V gene: TRBV27
clone size: NA
CDR3 DNA: TGTGCCAGCAGTTTTGCTCCTCCCATAGACAGCCACAATGAGCAGTTCTTC
CDR3 protein: CASSFAPPIDSHNEQFF

J gene: TRBJ2-1
D gene: NA
V gene: TRBV29-1
clone size: NA
CDR3 DNA: TGCAGCACGTGGGGGGGCCAGGTCTCCTACAATGAGCAGTTCTTC
CDR3 protein: CSTWGGQVSYNEQFF

J gene: TRBJ2-1
D gene: NA
V gene: TRBV7-6
clone size: NA
CDR3 DNA: TGTGCCAGCAGCCAGCGCCGGGGTCGGGAGTTCTTC
CDR3 protein: CASSQRRGREFF

J gene: TRBJ1-6
D gene: NA
V gene: TRBV6-5
clone size: once
CDR3 DNA: TGTGCCAGCAGGAAGCCCTATAATTCACCCCTCCACTTT
CDR3 protein: CASRKPYNSPLHF

J gene: TRBJ2-1
D gene: TRBD2
V gene: TRBV20-1
clone size: NA
CDR3 DNA: TGCAGTGCTAGGGCCGGTTGGAGGGGGACTAGCTTTCTCCCTACCTACAATGAGCAGTTCTTC
CDR3 protein: CSARAGWRGTSFLPTYNEQFF

J gene: TRBJ2-5
D gene: TRBD2
V gene: TRBV20-1
clone size: many
CDR3 DNA: TGCAGTGCTAGAGATCTAATGACTAGCGGGGTAGAGACCCAGTACTTC
CDR3 protein: CSARDLMTSGVETQYF

J gene: TRBJ2-5
D gene: NA
V gene: TRBV3-2
clone size: NA
CDR3 DNA: TGTGCCAGCAGCCAAGTACCCGGTGGGGGCGGCCAAGAGACCCAGTACTTC
CDR3 protein: CASSQVPGGGGQETQYF

J gene: TRBJ2-7
D gene: NA
V gene: TRBV27
clone size: NA
CDR3 DNA: TGTGCCAGCAGAATACTAGGGGGGAGCTCCTACGAGCAGTACTTC
CDR3 protein: CASRILGGSSYEQYF

J gene: TRBJ1-2
D gene: NA
V gene: TRBV20-1
clone size: NA
CDR3 DNA: TGCAGCCCCAGGGACGGGGATGGCTACACCTTC
CDR3 protein: CSPRDGDGYTF

J gene: TRBJ1-2
D gene: NA
V gene: TRBV7-2
clone size: many
CDR3 DNA: TGTGCCAGCAGCGCAAGATTCATAGTGGGTTATGGCTACACCTTC
CDR3 protein: CASSARFIVGYGYTF

J gene: TRBJ2-3
D gene: TRBD2
V gene: TRBV7-9
clone size: NA
CDR3 DNA: TGTGCCAGCAGCTTCCTAGCGGGGATAACAGATACGCAGTATTTT
CDR3 protein: CASSFLAGITDTQYF

J gene: TRBJ2-5
D gene: NA
V gene: TRBV7-2
clone size: few
CDR3 DNA: TGTGCCAGCAAGCTTACAGCCAGAGAAGAGACCCAGTACTTC
CDR3 protein: CASKLTAREETQYF

J gene: TRBJ2-7
D gene: TRBD1
V gene: TRBV10-3
clone size: NA
CDR3 DNA: TGTGCCATCTCTGGACAGGGGGAAGGGCTAAGCTACGAGCAGTACTTC
CDR3 protein: CAISGQGEGLSYEQYF

J gene: TRBJ1-6
D gene: TRBD1
V gene: TRBV4-3
clone size: few
CDR3 DNA: TGCGCCAGCAGCCTCGGGGGACAGGCCGATTCACCCCTCCACTTT
CDR3 protein: CASSLGGQADSPLHF

J gene: TRBJ2-4
D gene: NA
V gene: TRBV2
clone size: few
CDR3 DNA: TGTGCCAGCGAGCCTCGGGGCCTTCAGTACTTC
CDR3 protein: CASEPRGLQYF

J gene: TRBJ1-1
D gene: NA
V gene: TRBV6-5
clone size: few
CDR3 DNA: TGTGCCAGCAGTTACGTTTCCGGGGTTCTTGGTAAGAACACTGAAGCTTTCTTT
CDR3 protein: CASSYVSGVLGKNTEAFF